This passage covers 11 T cell receptor beta chains from one sample sequenced in a study of neoadjuvant anti-PD-1 for oral cavity cancer (dated by TCRdb to about 2021). Libraries came from the immunoSEQ multiplex PCR assay. The source is immuneACCESS, and TCRdb retained only in-frame sequences with V and J called. Part of the clones is not carried over; for the studies checked, unresolved V genes explain less than half of this, and the remainder is unexplained. The table for this sample lists around 17,000 clones; less than 80% of them were counted only once. Clones ranked in the top ten supply 2% to 3% of the sample. The sample's time point label, in plain terms: before neoadjuvant nivolumab. This sample comprised PBMCs, obtained before nivolumab (anti-PD-1) treatment. The origin of the receptors is a person aged 35-79 years with oral cavity squamous cell carcinoma.

This sequence joins TRBV6-5 and TRBJ2-3, with TRBD2 matching 8 bases. The CDR3 contains 14 residues. Germline CDR1 and CDR2: MNHEY and SVGAGI. Trimming at V came to 6 bases and at J to 2 bases, leaving 4 bases not matched to a gene. The CDR3, as DNA: TGTGCCAGCAGGAGCGGGAGCTACACAGATACGCAGTATTTT. This sequence encodes CASRSGSYTDTQYF.

This clone has a handful of counts. This rearrangement joins TRBV6-1 to TRBJ1-1; perhaps TRBD1 as D (5 bases). The germline CDR1 and CDR2 sequences are MNHNS and SASEGT. Trimming stripped 6 bases from V and 4 bases from J, with 18 bases between. The CDR3 is made up of 15 amino acids. CDR3 sequence: CASRGLDGGTTEAFF. The CDR3 DNA is TGTGCCAGCAGGGGTCTCGACGGGGGGACCACTGAAGCTTTCTTT.

V usage is TRBV5-4 and J usage is TRBJ2-7; D call uncertain. Germline lookup yields CDR1 SGHNT and CDR2 YYREEE (reference sequence). V shed 0 bases and J shed 2 bases, with 9 bases lying between them. CDR3 length: 14 amino acids. In DNA, the CDR3 is TGTGCCAGCAGCTTGGCGGGTGTCGCCTACGAGCAGTACTTC. It translates to CASSLAGVAYEQYF.

The chain employs TRBV28 and TRBJ1-4; D not certain. V lost 4 bases, J lost 3 bases, and 6 bases lay in between. In germline, CDR1 is MDHEN, CDR2 SYDVKM. The CDR3 spans 13 residues. The CDR3: CASSSGANEKLFF. CDR3 nucleotides: TGTGCCAGCAGTTCCGGGGCTAATGAAAAACTGTTTTTT.

This clone showed up just a few times. The J gene is TRBJ1-3, the V gene TRBV5-1; the D gene is possibly TRBD1 (5 bases). The V gene lost 1 base and the J gene lost 9 bases, with 17 bases spanning the gap. The CDR3 covers 15 residues. Germline V gene data show CDR1 as SGHRS and CDR2 as YFSETQ. CDR3 in amino acids: CASSLTGTQAGTIYF. CDR3 coding DNA: TGCGCCAGCAGCTTGACCGGGACCCAAGCAGGCACCATATATTTT.

V usage is TRBV12-2 and J usage is TRBJ2-5; the table names TRBD1, a call not compared with the DNA. TRBV12-2 is flagged as a pseudogene. The CDR3 covers 12 residues. In DNA, the CDR3 is TGTGCAAGGAATATGACACCAGAGACCCAGTACTTC. Translated: CARNMTPETQYF.

The V call is TRBV29-1, the J call TRBJ1-5; D is possibly TRBD1 (5 bases). Trimming took 1 base from V and 11 from J, leaving 24 bases between them. The CDR3 length is 16 residues. Per germline, CDR1 SQVTM and CDR2 ANQGSEA. CDR3 sequence reads: CSVEGRSRQGVLTQHF. The CDR3 bases are TGCAGCGTTGAAGGGAGGAGTCGGCAGGGCGTTTTGACCCAGCATTTT.

The chain recombines TRBV10-3 with TRBJ1-1; possibly TRBD1 for D (6 bases). From germline, CDR1 is ENHRY and CDR2 SYGVKD. The CDR3 has 13 amino acids. Between the trimmed V and J ends, which lost 6 bases and 4 bases, there was a span of 12 bases. CDR3 protein: CAISPGQTTEAFF. CDR3 bases: TGTGCCATCAGCCCTGGACAGACCACTGAAGCTTTCTTT.

V is TRBV29-1 and J is TRBJ1-2, with 9 bases lining up with TRBD1. V was clipped by 6 bases and J by 5 bases; unmatched bases: 10. The CDR3 has 14 amino acids. Germline CDR1 is SQVTM and CDR2 is ANQGSEA. The DNA for the CDR3 is TGCAGCGTCGTCTCCGGGACAGGGTGGTATGGCTACACCTTC. It is translated as CSVVSGTGWYGYTF.

This chain connects TRBV6-1 to TRBJ1-3; D is possibly TRBD1 (6 bases). The CDR3 is 15 residues long. V lost 5 bases and J lost 0, with 11 bases in between. CDR1 and CDR2 (germline): MNHNS, SASEGT. In nucleotides, the CDR3 is TGTGCCAGCAGTCAGCAGGGGAGCTCTGGAAACACCATATATTTT. Protein: CASSQQGSSGNTIYF.

The chain employs TRBV10-3 and TRBJ2-2; D is unresolved. V was trimmed by 0 bases and J by 7 bases, leaving 21 bases between them. CDR1 and CDR2 (germline): ENHRY, SYGVKD. The CDR3 loop spans 18 amino acids. CDR3 residues: CAISESSSWLVGIGELFF. The DNA of the CDR3 is TGTGCCATCAGTGAGTCGAGTAGCTGGTTGGTTGGCATCGGGGAGCTGTTTTTT.